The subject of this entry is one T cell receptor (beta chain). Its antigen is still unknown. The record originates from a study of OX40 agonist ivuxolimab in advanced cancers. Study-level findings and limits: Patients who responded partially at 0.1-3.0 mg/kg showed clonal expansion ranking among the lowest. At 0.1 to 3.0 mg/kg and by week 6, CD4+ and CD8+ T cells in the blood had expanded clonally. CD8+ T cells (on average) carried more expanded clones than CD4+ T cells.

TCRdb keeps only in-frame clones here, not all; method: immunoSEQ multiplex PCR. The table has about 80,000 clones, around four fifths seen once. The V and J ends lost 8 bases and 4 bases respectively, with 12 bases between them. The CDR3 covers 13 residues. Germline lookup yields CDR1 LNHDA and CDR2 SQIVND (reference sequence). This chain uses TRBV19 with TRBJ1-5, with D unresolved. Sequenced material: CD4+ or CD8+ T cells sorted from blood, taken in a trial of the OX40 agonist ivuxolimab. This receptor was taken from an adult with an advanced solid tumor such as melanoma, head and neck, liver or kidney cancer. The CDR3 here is CASLGSWNQPQHF. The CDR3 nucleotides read TGTGCCAGTCTCGGTTCGTGGAATCAGCCCCAGCATTTT.